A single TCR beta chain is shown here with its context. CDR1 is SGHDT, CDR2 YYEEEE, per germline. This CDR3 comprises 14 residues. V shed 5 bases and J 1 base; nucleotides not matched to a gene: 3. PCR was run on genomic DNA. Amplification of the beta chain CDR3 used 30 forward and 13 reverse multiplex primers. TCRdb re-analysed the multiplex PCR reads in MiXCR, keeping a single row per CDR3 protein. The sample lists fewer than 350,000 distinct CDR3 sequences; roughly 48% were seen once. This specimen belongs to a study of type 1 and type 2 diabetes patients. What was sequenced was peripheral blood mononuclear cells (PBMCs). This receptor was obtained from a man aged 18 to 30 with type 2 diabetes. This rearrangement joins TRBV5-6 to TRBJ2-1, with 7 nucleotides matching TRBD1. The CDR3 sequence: CASRLQGSYNEQFF. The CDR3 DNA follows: TGTGCCAGCAGGTTACAGGGGTCCTACAATGAGCAGTTCTTC.